This TCR beta chain was captured in a study of T cell changes during pregnancy in multiple sclerosis. Assay: immunoSEQ multiplex PCR; the TCRdb copy retains only in-frame clones and omits some. In the table there are about 40,000 clones, 93% of which are singletons. Germline-derived CDR1 and CDR2 are MNHNY and SVGAGI (reference sequence). V lost 2 bases and J lost 1, with 14 bases in between. This CDR3 contains 16 residues. This sample comprised CD4+ T cells from peripheral blood mononuclear cells, obtained in the third trimester of pregnancy. This clonotype originated in a female donor with multiple sclerosis, enrolled in a pregnancy study. J is TRBJ1-1 and V is TRBV6-6; the D gene is possibly TRBD1 (5 bases). DNA for the CDR3: TGTGCCAGCAGTTACCTGGTGACAGCAACGAACACTGAAGCTTTCTTT. Its protein product is CASSYLVTATNTEAFF.